Below, 18 T cell receptor beta chains from the same sample are listed, as sequenced in a study of blood T cell repertoires in COVID-19. The assay was immunoSEQ multiplex PCR, and TCRdb's table has in-frame clones only and misses some. The repertoire consists of some 180,000 clones, with 79% occurring once and the leading ten covering under 20%. Sequencing was done on a sample of PBMCs or T cells enriched from blood (not recorded which). Receptors originate from a woman aged 70-85 years in a cohort exposed to, infected with or recovered from COVID-19 (not recorded which).

The rearrangement joins TRBV14 to TRBJ2-7, with 10 bases matching TRBD1. From germline, CDR1 is SGHDN and CDR2 FVKESK. J lost 1 base, V lost 3 bases, and 3 bases had no gene match. This CDR3 has 15 amino acids. The CDR3 region is CASSHWDRGSYEQYF. The CDR3 region has the DNA TGTGCCAGCAGCCATTGGGACAGGGGATCCTACGAGCAGTACTTC.

V gene TRBV7-2 combines with J gene TRBJ1-2; 7 nucleotides align to TRBD1. Looked up from germline, CDR1 is SGHTA and CDR2 is FQGNSA. The junction had 5 bases not matched to a gene; V was cut back by 1 base and J by 0 bases. The CDR3 sequence is 16 residues long. CDR3 bases: TGTGCCAGCAGCTTAGTGGGGGGACAGACTAACTATGGCTACACCTTC. It translates to CASSLVGGQTNYGYTF.

V and J are TRBV28 and TRBJ1-1, with 7 bases aligning to TRBD1. Germline V gives CDR1 MDHEN, CDR2 SYDVKM. The CDR3 runs to 15 residues. Trimming at V came to 6 bases and at J to 5 bases, leaving 12 bases not matched to a gene. CDR3 sequence reads: CASSTGASFLTEAFF. CDR3 in DNA: TGTGCCAGCAGCACAGGGGCCTCCTTTTTAACTGAAGCTTTCTTT.

This clone was seen a single time. V is TRBV7-9 and J is TRBJ2-7; 11 nucleotides align to TRBD2. The CDR3 has 15 residues. The germline V gene encodes CDR1 SEHNR and CDR2 FQNEAQ (reference sequence). The trim removed 5 bases at V and 4 bases at J, leaving 7 bases unmatched. The CDR3 nucleotides read TGTGCCAGCAGCCCCGCACTAGCGGGAGATTACGAGCAGTACTTC. It codes for CASSPALAGDYEQYF.

This rearrangement joins TRBV27 to TRBJ2-5; a possible D gene is TRBD1 (6 bases). V dropped 8 bases and J dropped 4 bases, with 11 bases sitting between them. This CDR3 contains 12 residues. Germline CDR1 MNHEY, CDR2 SMNVEV (reference sequence). As DNA, the CDR3 is TGTGCCAGCGGTGACAGGCGAGAGACCCAGTACTTC. This encodes CASGDRRETQYF.

This clone appeared once. The J gene is TRBJ1-4, the V gene TRBV6-6, with 10 bases lining up with TRBD1. Germline V gives CDR1 MNHNY, CDR2 SVGAGI (reference sequence). The CDR3 contains 16 residues. Trimming removed 5 bases from V and 1 base from J; junction bases left unmatched: 4. The CDR3 DNA follows: TGTGCCAGCAGTCCGGGACAGGGGCGAACTAATGAAAAACTGTTTTTT. This codes for CASSPGQGRTNEKLFF.

V is TRBV7-9 and J is TRBJ2-2; 7 bases are shared with TRBD1. CDR3 length equals 14 residues. The germline gives CDR1 SEHNR, CDR2 FQNEAQ (reference sequence). The V segment lost 5 bases and the J segment 5 bases; nucleotides outside the gene matches: 5. CDR3 nucleotides: TGTGCCAGCAGCCCCTACAGGGGAACCGGGGAGCTGTTTTTT. This gives the protein CASSPYRGTGELFF.

This chain uses TRBV4-1 with TRBJ2-5; 8 bases fit TRBD1. With 6 bases clipped from V and 9 bases from J, the junction kept 12 bases outside the gene matches. CDR3 length: 14 amino acids. Germline CDR1 and CDR2: MGHRA and YSYEKL. CDR3 sequence: CASSGTGSQVAQYF. The CDR3 bases are TGCGCCAGCAGTGGGACAGGATCGCAAGTGGCCCAGTACTTC.

This clone was recorded a few times. This chain joins TRBV3-1 (or the pseudogene TRBV3-2) and TRBJ2-1, with D maybe TRBD1 (5 bases). Deletions cut 7 bases from V and 9 bases from J, with 16 bases between. In germline, CDR1 is LGHDT, CDR2 YNNKEL (reference sequence). CDR3 size: 13 residues. The DNA of the CDR3 is TGTGCCAGCACCTCAGGGTCCGGTAGTGAGCAGTTCTTC. This encodes CASTSGSGSEQFF.

Regarding this clone: Sequence at one end of the junction differs from germline and may be a read error. The chain couples TRBV9 to TRBJ2-1; D unresolved. This CDR3 has 11 residues. Germline V gene data show CDR1 as SGDLS and CDR2 as YYNGEE. This CDR3 is CASSSDNEQFF. In DNA form, the CDR3 reads TGTGCCAGCAGCTCCGACAATGAGCAGTTCTTC.

The V gene is TRBV12-3 or TRBV12-4, the J gene TRBJ2-1, with 9 bases matching TRBD2. CDR3 length: 13 residues. Trimming removed 8 bases from V and 3 bases from J; junction bases left unmatched: 2. CDR3: CASRLAVYNEQFF. The CDR3 DNA reads TGTGCCAGCCGACTAGCGGTCTACAATGAGCAGTTCTTC.

This chain uses TRBV2 with TRBJ2-7; possible D gene TRBD2, 5 bases. The CDR3 has 14 amino acids. V lost 4 bases and J lost 2, with 12 bases in between. Germline V lookup: CDR1 SNHLY, CDR2 FYNNEI. The CDR3 here is CASSARWGAYEQYF. CDR3 nucleotides: TGTGCCAGCAGTGCTAGGTGGGGAGCCTACGAGCAGTACTTC.

The V call is TRBV6-2 or TRBV6-3, the J call TRBJ1-5, with D uncertain. Trimming cost V 4 bases and J 0 bases, with 4 bases left between them. CDR1 and CDR2 (germline): MNHEY, SVGEGT. The CDR3 consists of 13 residues. The CDR3, as DNA: TGTGCCAGCAGTTTTTATAGCAATCAGCCCCAGCATTTT. Residues: CASSFYSNQPQHF.

This chain uses TRBV28 with TRBJ1-2, with D uncertain. CDR3 length: 13 amino acids. V was cut by 3 bases and J by 7 bases, with 12 bases left in between. CDR1 and CDR2 from the germline V gene are MDHEN and SYDVKM. The CDR3 coding sequence is TGTGCCAGCAGTTTTTTACAGTCCGGTGGCTACACCTTC. Protein: CASSFLQSGGYTF.

The chain joins TRBV28 to TRBJ2-1, with 8 nucleotides matching TRBD2. This CDR3 region has 14 residues. After removal of 5 bases from V and 8 bases from J, the junction contained 8 bases not matched to a gene. CDR1 is MDHEN and CDR2 is SYDVKM in the germline V gene. The CDR3 loop reads CASSPGLAFHEQFF. CDR3 DNA sequence: TGTGCCAGCAGTCCCGGACTAGCCTTCCATGAGCAGTTCTTC.

V usage is TRBV7-9 and J usage is TRBJ2-2; a weak D match, TRBD2 (5 bases). Per the germline V gene, CDR1 is SEHNR and CDR2 is FQNEAQ (reference sequence). V dropped 0 bases and J dropped 6 bases, with 11 bases sitting between them. This CDR3 contains 15 residues. The CDR3 region is CASSLALTRSGELFF. The CDR3 region has the DNA TGTGCCAGCAGCTTAGCCCTAACTAGGTCCGGGGAGCTGTTTTTT.

About this clone: Mismatch with germline at one junction end may stem from a read error. This chain connects TRBV6-2 or TRBV6-3 to TRBJ2-4, with D tentatively TRBD2 (6 bases). Germline V gives CDR1 MNHEY, CDR2 SVGEGT. The CDR3 consists of 13 residues. The CDR3 is CASSYSKRAHAIF. CDR3 bases: TGTGCCAGCAGTTACTCGAAGCGGGCCCACGCCATCTTC.

The rearrangement links TRBV12-3 or TRBV12-4 to TRBJ2-5; maybe TRBD1 (6 bases). Trimming cost V 6 bases and J 5 bases, with 10 bases left between them. CDR3 length: 12 residues. CDR3 sequence reads: CASSSRGETQYF. The CDR3 DNA follows: TGTGCCAGCAGCTCTAGGGGGGAGACCCAGTACTTC.